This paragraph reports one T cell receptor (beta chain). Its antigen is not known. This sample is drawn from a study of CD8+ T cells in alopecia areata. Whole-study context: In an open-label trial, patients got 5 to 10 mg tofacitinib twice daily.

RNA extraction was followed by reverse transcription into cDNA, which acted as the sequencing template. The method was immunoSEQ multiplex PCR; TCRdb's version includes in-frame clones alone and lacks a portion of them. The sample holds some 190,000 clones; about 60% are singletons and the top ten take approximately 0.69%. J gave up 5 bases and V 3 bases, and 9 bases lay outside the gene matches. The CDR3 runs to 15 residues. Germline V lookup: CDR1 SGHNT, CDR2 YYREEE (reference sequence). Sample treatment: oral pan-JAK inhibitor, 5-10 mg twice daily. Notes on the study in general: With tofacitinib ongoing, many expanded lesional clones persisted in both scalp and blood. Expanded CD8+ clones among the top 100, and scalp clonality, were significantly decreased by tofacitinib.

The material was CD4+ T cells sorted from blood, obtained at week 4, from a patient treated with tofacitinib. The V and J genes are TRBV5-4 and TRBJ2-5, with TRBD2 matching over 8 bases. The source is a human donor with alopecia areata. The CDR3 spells CASSSPGLGMETQYF. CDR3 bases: TGTGCCAGCAGCTCCCCGGGACTAGGAATGGAGACCCAGTACTTC. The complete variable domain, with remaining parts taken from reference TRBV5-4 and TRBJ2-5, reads ETGVTQSPTHLIKTRGQQVTLRCSSQSGHNTVSWYQQALGQGPQFIFQYYREEENGRGNFPPRFSGLQFPNYSSELNVNALELDDSALYLCASSSPGLGMETQYFGPGTRLLVL.